The sample holds a few counts of the clone carrying this T cell receptor (beta chain). TCRdb ran MiXCR on the reads and lists one entry per CDR3 protein. The sample includes around 530,000 distinct CDR3 sequences, about a quarter seen only once; the top ten take less than 15%. This CDR3 comprises 11 residues. The ends were cut back, 4 bases at V and 5 bases at J, with 6 bases in the middle. Germline CDR1 reads SQVTM; CDR2 reads ANQGSEA. The data are from a study of T cell repertoires in cytomegalovirus infection. The chain combines TRBV29-1 with TRBJ2-1, with unresolved D. Sequencing was carried out using PBMCs. The clonotype originates from a human donor in good health (CMV status not recorded). Some clones in this sample may be carry-over from other donors' samples. Here the CDR3 reads CSVARNNEQFF. The CDR3 DNA is TGCAGCGTTGCCCGAAACAATGAGCAGTTCTTC.